The clone carrying this T cell receptor beta chain showed up many times. This record belongs to a study of patients and donors after allogeneic stem cell transplantation. TCRdb itself ran the RT-PCR reads through MiXCR, one entry per CDR3 protein. The repertoire includes hundreds of thousands of distinct CDR3 sequences, under 20% of them detected once, and 7.2% sits in the top ten. The source is a human donor who was either an allogeneic HSCT recipient or a stem cell or donor lymphocyte infusion donor (not recorded which). It is not recorded whose cells these are; they may come from a transplant donor. Sequencing input: blood, either unsorted or a sorted T cell fraction (not recorded which).

The CDR3 region is CASSSRTGRTEAFF. In DNA form, the CDR3 reads TGTGCCAGCAGTTCTCGGACAGGGAGGACTGAAGCTTTCTTT. The rearrangement joins TRBV12-3 or TRBV12-4 to TRBJ1-1; 8 bases agree with TRBD1. Unmatched junction bases numbered 6, after V lost 4 bases and J lost 5 bases. The CDR3 covers 14 residues.